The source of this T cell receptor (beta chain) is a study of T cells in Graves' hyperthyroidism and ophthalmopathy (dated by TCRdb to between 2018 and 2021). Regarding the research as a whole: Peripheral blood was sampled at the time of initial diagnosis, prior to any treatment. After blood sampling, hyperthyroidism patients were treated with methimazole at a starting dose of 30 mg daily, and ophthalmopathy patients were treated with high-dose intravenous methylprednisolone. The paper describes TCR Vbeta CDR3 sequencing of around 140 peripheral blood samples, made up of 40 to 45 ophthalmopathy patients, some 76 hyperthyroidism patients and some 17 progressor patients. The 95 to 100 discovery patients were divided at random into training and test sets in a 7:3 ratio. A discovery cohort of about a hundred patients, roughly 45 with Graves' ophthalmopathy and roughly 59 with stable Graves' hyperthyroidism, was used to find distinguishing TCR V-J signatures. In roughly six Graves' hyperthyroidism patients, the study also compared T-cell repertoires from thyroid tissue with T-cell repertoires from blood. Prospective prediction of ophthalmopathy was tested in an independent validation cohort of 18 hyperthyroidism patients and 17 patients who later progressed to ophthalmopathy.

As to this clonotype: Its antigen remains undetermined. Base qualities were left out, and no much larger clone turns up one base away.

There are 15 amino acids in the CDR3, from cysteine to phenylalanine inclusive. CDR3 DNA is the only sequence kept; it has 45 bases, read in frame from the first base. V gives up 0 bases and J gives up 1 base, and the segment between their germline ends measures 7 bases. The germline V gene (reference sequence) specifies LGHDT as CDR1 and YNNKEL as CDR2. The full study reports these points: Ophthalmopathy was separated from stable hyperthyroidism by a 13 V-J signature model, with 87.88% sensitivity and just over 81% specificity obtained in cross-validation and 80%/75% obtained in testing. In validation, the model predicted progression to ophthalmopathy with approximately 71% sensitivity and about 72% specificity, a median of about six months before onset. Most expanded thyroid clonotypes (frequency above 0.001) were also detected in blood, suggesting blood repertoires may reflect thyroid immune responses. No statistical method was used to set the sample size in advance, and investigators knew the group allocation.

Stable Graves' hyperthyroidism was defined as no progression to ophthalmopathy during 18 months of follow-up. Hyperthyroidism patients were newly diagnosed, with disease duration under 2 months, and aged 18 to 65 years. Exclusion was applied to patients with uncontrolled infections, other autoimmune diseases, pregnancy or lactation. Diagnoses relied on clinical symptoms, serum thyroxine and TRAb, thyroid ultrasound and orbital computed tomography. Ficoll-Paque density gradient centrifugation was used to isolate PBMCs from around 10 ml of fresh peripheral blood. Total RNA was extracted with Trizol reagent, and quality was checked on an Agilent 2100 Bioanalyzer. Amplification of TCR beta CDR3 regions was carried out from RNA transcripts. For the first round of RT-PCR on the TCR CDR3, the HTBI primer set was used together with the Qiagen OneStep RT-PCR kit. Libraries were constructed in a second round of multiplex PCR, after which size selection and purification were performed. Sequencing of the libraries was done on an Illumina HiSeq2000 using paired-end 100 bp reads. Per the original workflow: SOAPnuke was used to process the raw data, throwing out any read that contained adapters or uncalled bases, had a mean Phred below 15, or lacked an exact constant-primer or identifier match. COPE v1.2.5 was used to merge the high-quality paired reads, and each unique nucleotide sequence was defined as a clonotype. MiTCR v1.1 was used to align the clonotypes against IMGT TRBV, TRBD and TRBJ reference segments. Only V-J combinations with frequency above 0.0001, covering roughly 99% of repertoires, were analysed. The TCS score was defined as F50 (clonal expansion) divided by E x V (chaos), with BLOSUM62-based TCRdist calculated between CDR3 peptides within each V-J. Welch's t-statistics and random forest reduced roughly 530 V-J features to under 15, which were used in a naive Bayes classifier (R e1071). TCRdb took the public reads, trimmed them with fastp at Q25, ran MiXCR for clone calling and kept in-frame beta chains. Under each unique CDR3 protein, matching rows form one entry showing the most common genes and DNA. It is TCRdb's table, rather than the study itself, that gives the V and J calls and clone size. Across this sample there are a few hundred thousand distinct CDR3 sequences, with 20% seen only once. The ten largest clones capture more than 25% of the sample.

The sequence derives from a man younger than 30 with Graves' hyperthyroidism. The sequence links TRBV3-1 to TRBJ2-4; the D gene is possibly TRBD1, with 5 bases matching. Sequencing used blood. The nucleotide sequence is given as TGTGCCAGCAGCCAAGACTGGGGCGCCAAAAACATTCAGTACTTC. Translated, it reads CASSQDWGAKNIQYF.